Described below is a single T cell receptor (beta chain) sequence and its context. This record comes from a study of blood T cell repertoires in COVID-19. Study in general: Specimens from acute and convalescent COVID-19 originated in the United States, Italy and Spain.

How the authors handled the data: Nucleated cell counts were estimated from reference gene primer amplification. TCRdb's table, derived via immunoSEQ multiplex PCR, lists solely in-frame clones and lacks some. V, J and clone size reflect that table, while D and trimming were determined from the DNA. The table has under 150,000 clones, roughly three quarters seen once. The V and J ends lost 7 bases and 0 bases respectively, with 19 bases between them. The CDR3 covers 16 residues. Germline assignment: CDR1 SGHDT and CDR2 YYEEEE. The receptor comes from an elderly man with acute or convalescent COVID-19. Material for sequencing was peripheral blood. The chain recombines TRBV5-6 with TRBJ1-2; TRBD1 is a possible D gene (5 bases). CDR3 loop: CASVFGTVGSNYGYTF. The CDR3 DNA reads as TGTGCCAGCGTCTTCGGGACTGTGGGGTCTAACTATGGCTACACCTTC. The full variable domain, rest sourced from reference TRBV5-6 and TRBJ1-2, is DAGVTQSPTHLIKTRGQQVTLRCSPKSGHDTVSWYQQALGQGPQFIFQYYEEEERQRGNFPDRFSGHQFPNYSSELNVNALLLGDSALYLCASVFGTVGSNYGYTFGSGTRLTVV.